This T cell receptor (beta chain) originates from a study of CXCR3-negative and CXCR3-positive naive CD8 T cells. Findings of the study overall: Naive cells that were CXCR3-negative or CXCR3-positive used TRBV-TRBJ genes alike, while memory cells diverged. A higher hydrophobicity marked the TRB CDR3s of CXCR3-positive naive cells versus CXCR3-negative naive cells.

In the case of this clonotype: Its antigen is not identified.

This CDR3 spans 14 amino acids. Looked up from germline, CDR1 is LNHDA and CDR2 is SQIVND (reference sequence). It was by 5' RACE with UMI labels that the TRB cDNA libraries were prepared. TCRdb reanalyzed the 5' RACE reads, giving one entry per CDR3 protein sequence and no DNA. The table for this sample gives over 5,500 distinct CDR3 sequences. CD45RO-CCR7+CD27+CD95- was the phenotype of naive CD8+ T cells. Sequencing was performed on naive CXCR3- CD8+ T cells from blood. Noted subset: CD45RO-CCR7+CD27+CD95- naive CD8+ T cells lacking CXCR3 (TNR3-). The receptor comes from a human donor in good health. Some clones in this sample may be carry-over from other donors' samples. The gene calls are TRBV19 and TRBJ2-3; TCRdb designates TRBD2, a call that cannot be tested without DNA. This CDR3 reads CASSIRLAGDTQYF.